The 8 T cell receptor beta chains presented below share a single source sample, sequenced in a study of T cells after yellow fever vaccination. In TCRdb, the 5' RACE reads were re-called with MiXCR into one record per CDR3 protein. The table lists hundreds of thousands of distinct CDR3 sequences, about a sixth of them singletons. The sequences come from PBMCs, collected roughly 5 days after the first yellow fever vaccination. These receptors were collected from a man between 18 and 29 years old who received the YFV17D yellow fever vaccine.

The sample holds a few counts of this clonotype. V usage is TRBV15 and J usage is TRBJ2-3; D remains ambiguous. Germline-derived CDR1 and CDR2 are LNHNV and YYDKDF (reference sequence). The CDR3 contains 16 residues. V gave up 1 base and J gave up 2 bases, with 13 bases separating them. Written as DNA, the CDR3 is TGTGCCACCAGCAGAGTATTCGGCAGAATCACAGATACGCAGTATTTT. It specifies CATSRVFGRITDTQYF.

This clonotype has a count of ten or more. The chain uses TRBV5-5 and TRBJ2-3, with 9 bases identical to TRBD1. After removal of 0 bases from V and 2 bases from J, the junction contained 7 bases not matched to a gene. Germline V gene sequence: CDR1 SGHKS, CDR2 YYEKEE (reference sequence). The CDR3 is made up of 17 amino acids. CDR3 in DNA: TGTGCCAGCAGCTTGGGTCCCGGGACAGGGACCACAGATACGCAGTATTTT. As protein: CASSLGPGTGTTDTQYF.

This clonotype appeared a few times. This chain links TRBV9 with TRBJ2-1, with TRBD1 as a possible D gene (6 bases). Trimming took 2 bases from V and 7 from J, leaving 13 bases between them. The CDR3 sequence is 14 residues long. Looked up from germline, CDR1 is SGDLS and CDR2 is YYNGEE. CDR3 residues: CASSVVQGSNEQFF. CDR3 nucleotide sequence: TGTGCCAGCAGCGTGGTTCAGGGGAGTAATGAGCAGTTCTTC.

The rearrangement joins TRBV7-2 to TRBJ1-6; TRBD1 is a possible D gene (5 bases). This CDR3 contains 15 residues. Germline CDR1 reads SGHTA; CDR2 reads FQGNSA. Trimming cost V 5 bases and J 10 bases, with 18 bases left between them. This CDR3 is CASSPGAGLDSPLHF. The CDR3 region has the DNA TGTGCCAGCAGCCCAGGCGCAGGGCTAGACTCACCCCTCCACTTT.

The CDR3 DNA is TGCAGTGCTAGAGAGCGGGGTTTGAACACTGAAGCTTTCTTT. Translated, it gives CSARERGLNTEAFF. The chain has TRBV20-1 and TRBJ1-1; unclear D gene. CDR3 length equals 14 residues. Germline CDR1 DFQATT, CDR2 SNEGSKA (reference sequence). The ends were cut back, 0 bases at V and 0 bases at J, with 8 bases in the middle.

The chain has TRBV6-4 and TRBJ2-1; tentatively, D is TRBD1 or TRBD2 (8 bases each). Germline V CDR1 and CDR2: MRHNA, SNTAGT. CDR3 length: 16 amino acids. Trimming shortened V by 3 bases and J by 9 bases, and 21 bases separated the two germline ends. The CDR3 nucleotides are TGTGCCAGCAGTGAAAACGCGGGGGGACAGGAAAGTGAGCAGTTCTTC. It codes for CASSENAGGQESEQFF.

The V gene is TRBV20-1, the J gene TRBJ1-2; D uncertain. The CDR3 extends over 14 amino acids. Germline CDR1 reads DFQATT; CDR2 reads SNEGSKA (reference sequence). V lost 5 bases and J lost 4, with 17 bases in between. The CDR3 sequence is CSAPRPSRGYGYTF. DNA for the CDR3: TGCAGTGCTCCGAGGCCCTCGCGGGGCTATGGCTACACCTTC.

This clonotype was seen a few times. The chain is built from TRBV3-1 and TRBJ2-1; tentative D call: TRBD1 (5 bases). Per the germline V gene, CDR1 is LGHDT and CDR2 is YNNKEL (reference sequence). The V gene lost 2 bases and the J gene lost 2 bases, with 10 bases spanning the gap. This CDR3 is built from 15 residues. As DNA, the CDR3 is TGTGCCAGCAGCCAATCAGGACATACCTACAATGAGCAGTTCTTC. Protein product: CASSQSGHTYNEQFF.